This TCR beta chain was profiled in a study of blood T cell repertoires in COVID-19. Study summary: COVID-19 samples collected from the United States, Italy and Spain covered acute and convalescent phases. Sources were T cells, B-cell-depleted T cells, or PBMCs; the material itself was cDNA or gDNA.

V was shortened by 0 bases and J by 6 bases, with 7 bases between the two germline ends. Per germline, CDR1 SGHKS and CDR2 YYEKEE (reference sequence). This CDR3 has 13 amino acids. As handled by the study authors: It was from reference gene primer amplification that nucleated cell counts were estimated. The assay was immunoSEQ multiplex PCR, and TCRdb's table has in-frame clones only and misses some. V, J and clone size derive from that table, while D and trimming were established from the DNA sequence. In the table there are 150,000 to 200,000 clones, less than 85% of which are singletons. The V gene is TRBV5-5, the J gene TRBJ1-3; D is unclear. Sequenced sample: peripheral blood. The TCR originated in a human donor with acute or convalescent COVID-19. The donor label of this sample is uncertain. CDR3 DNA: TGTGCCAGCAGCTTGGGGCAGGAAAACACCATATATTTT. Protein: CASSLGQENTIYF.